A single sample gave rise to the 19 T cell receptor beta chains below, sequenced in a study of cytomegalovirus exposure and HLA in healthy donors. Amplification used 60 Vbeta primers and 13 Jbeta primers. The assay was immunoSEQ multiplex PCR, and TCRdb's table has in-frame clones only and misses some. This repertoire shows about 160,000 clones, approximately 81% found once; its top ten account for about 2.1%. Sequenced material: PBMCs. All receptors derive from a man between 18 and 29 years old in good health and CMV-seropositive.

V usage is TRBV19 and J usage is TRBJ1-2; tentative D call: TRBD1 (6 bases). Per germline, CDR1 LNHDA and CDR2 SQIVND (reference sequence). V was clipped by 3 bases and J by 6 bases, with 20 bases between them. This CDR3 is built from 16 residues. CDR3 sequence (DNA): TGTGCCAGTAGTATGGGTTGGCAGGGGCTCTCGAATGGCTACACCTTC. Encoded protein: CASSMGWQGLSNGYTF.

The chain combines TRBV7-2 with TRBJ2-7; tentative D call: TRBD1 (8 bases). V shed 5 bases and J shed 6 bases, with 17 bases lying between them. The V gene's germline CDR1 is SGHTA and CDR2 FQGNSA. This CDR3 has 14 amino acids. Here the CDR3 DNA reads TGTGCCAGCAGCCCCGACAGGGGAGGGGGCGAGCAGTACTTC. Amino acids: CASSPDRGGGEQYF. Drawing the rest from reference TRBV7-2 and TRBJ2-7, the complete variable domain is GAGVSQSPSNKVTEKGKDVELRCDPISGHTALYWYRQSLGQGLEFLIYFQGNSAPDKSGLPSDRFSAERTGGSVSTLTIQRTQQEDSAVYLCASSPDRGGGEQYFGPGTRLTVT.

The CDR3, as DNA: TGTGCCAGCAGCTTACCCTCGGGACAGGGGGCCGGGGAGCTGTTTTTT. Translation: CASSLPSGQGAGELFF. The rearrangement uses TRBV7-2 and TRBJ2-2, with 11 bases identical to TRBD1. The V gene end was trimmed by 2 bases and the J gene end by 6 bases; junction bases not matched to a gene: 5. The CDR3 has 16 amino acids. Germline CDR1 reads SGHTA; CDR2 reads FQGNSA.

The chain links TRBV6-5 to TRBJ1-2; a weak D match, TRBD1 (5 bases). Germline V CDR1 and CDR2: MNHEY, SVGAGI. V was shortened by 6 bases and J by 9 bases, with 17 bases between the two germline ends. The CDR3 extends over 13 amino acids. The CDR3: CASSSRDLPRYTF. The CDR3 DNA is TGTGCCAGCAGCTCCCGGGACTTACCCCGCTACACCTTC.

The rearrangement uses TRBV19 and TRBJ2-2; TRBD2 might be the D (6 bases). Trimming took 5 bases from V and 8 from J, leaving 9 bases between them. Germline CDR1 reads LNHDA; CDR2 reads SQIVND (reference sequence). This CDR3 is 12 amino acids long. The DNA of the CDR3 is TGTGCCAGTAGTCCGGGAGCGGGGGAGCTGTTTTTT. Protein product: CASSPGAGELFF.

The chain couples TRBV6-4 to TRBJ2-2; D ambiguous. The CDR3 has 17 residues. Trimming pared 1 base from V and 2 bases from J, leaving 14 bases between. Germline values: CDR1 MRHNA, CDR2 SNTAGT. The CDR3 region is CASSDYPAGLNTGELFF. The CDR3 DNA reads TGTGCCAGCAGTGACTACCCCGCAGGCCTCAACACCGGGGAGCTGTTTTTT.

The V call is TRBV2, the J call TRBJ2-5; maybe TRBD1 (6 bases). CDR3 size: 15 residues. The V gene's germline CDR1 is SNHLY and CDR2 FYNNEI. V was pared by 8 bases and J by 2 bases, with 18 bases between. CDR3 nucleotides: TGTGCCAGCCTTTGGACAGTTTTCGGGCAAGAGACCCAGTACTTC. Its protein product is CASLWTVFGQETQYF. The full variable domain, in which reference TRBV2 and TRBJ2-5 provide the parts outside the CDR3, is EPEVTQTPSHQVTQMGQEVILRCVPISNHLYFYWYRQILGQKVEFLVSFYNNEISEKSEIFDDQFSVERPDGSNFTLKIRSTKLEDSAMYFCASLWTVFGQETQYFGPGTRLLVL.

Details on this clone: This sample includes further DNA sequences coding for the same CDR3. The chain recombines TRBV19 with TRBJ1-1; maybe TRBD1 (6 bases). From germline, CDR1 is LNHDA and CDR2 SQIVND (reference sequence). Trimming took 3 bases from V and 0 from J, leaving 11 bases between them. The CDR3 is made up of 15 amino acids. CDR3 bases: TGTGCCAGTAGTATCCGAGGGGGTATGAACACTGAAGCTTTCTTT. This translates into CASSIRGGMNTEAFF.

CDR3 amino acids: CASTLLAANTGELFF. CDR3 bases: TGCGCCAGCACCCTGCTGGCAGCGAACACCGGGGAGCTGTTTTTT. The V gene is TRBV5-1, the J gene TRBJ2-2; no clear D. Germline-derived CDR1 and CDR2 are SGHRS and YFSETQ. V was clipped by 6 bases and J by 0 bases, with 12 bases between them. The CDR3 loop spans 15 amino acids. The whole variable domain, remainder taken from reference TRBV5-1 and TRBJ2-2, is KAGVTQTPRYLIKTRGQQVTLSCSPISGHRSVSWYQQTPGQGLQFLFEYFSETQRNKGNFPGRFSGRQFSNSRSEMNVSTLELGDSALYLCASTLLAANTGELFFGEGSRLTVL.

This rearrangement joins TRBV4-2 to TRBJ2-2; tentatively, D is TRBD2 (5 bases). Germline-derived CDR1 and CDR2 are LGHNA and YNFKEQ. This CDR3 region has 14 residues. Trimming removed 3 bases at V and 2 bases at J, with 7 bases between. The CDR3: CASSHEGNTGELFF. The CDR3 coding sequence is TGTGCCAGCAGCCATGAGGGAAACACCGGGGAGCTGTTTTTT.

The rearrangement joins TRBV19 to TRBJ1-4; D might be TRBD1 (6 bases). The CDR3 has 15 amino acids. V lost 7 bases to trimming and J lost 4 bases, with 16 bases between them. CDR1 LNHDA and CDR2 SQIVND come from the germline V gene (reference sequence). Written as DNA, the CDR3 is TGTGCCAGTACCCCCTTGGGGGGGCTTAATGAAAAACTGTTTTTT. Translation gives CASTPLGGLNEKLFF.

This clone is a singleton in its sample. The chain has TRBV10-2 and TRBJ1-1, with a weak D call TRBD1 (6 bases). Germline values: CDR1 WSHSY, CDR2 SAAADI. This CDR3 spans 13 amino acids. V was cut by 0 bases and J by 9 bases, with 11 bases left in between. The CDR3, as DNA: TGCGCCAGCAGTGAGTCGGCACAGGGTCAAGCTTTCTTT. Translation: CASSESAQGQAFF.

V gene TRBV5-8 combines with J gene TRBJ1-5, with TRBD1 matching 8 bases. Germline CDR1 SGHTS, CDR2 YDEGEE. The CDR3 runs 14 residues. J gave up 7 bases and V 3 bases, and 6 bases lay outside the gene matches. The CDR3 is CASSYGQGVQPQHF. The CDR3 nucleotides read TGTGCCAGCAGCTACGGACAGGGAGTGCAGCCCCAGCATTTT.

The chain combines TRBV6-5 with TRBJ2-7; D is possibly TRBD2 (5 bases). The V gene lost 5 bases and the J gene lost 5 bases, with 13 bases spanning the gap. CDR1 and CDR2 (germline): MNHEY, SVGAGI. This CDR3 region has 13 residues. CDR3 in amino acids: CASSEAGGHEQYF. In nucleotides, the CDR3 is TGTGCCAGCAGTGAAGCAGGCGGGCACGAGCAGTACTTC.

The V call is TRBV27, the J call TRBJ2-1, with D perhaps TRBD1 (5 bases). The CDR3 loop spans 15 amino acids. Germline V gene data show CDR1 as MNHEY and CDR2 as SMNVEV (reference sequence). The ends were cut back, 2 bases at V and 4 bases at J, with 12 bases in the middle. The DNA for the CDR3 is TGTGCCAGCAGTTTACAGGGCGCCTATTACAATGAGCAGTTCTTC. Translated: CASSLQGAYYNEQFF.

This chain joins TRBV6-5 and TRBJ1-3; the match to TRBD1 covers 7 bases. V trimming: 2 bases; J trimming: 4 bases; junction bases outside the gene matches: 8. The CDR3 loop spans 16 amino acids. CDR1 MNHEY and CDR2 SVGAGI come from the germline V gene. CDR3 loop: CASSYAGQPGGNTIYF. DNA for the CDR3: TGTGCCAGCAGTTACGCGGGACAGCCCGGCGGAAACACCATATATTTT.

This sequence joins TRBV5-6 and TRBJ2-2, with D possibly being TRBD2 (5 bases). The CDR3 loop spans 14 amino acids. The germline CDR1 and CDR2 sequences are SGHDT and YYEEEE. The germline V and J ends were trimmed by 0 bases and 5 bases, with 8 bases remaining between them. Here the CDR3 reads CASSLGSGTGELFF. CDR3 in DNA: TGTGCCAGCAGCTTGGGTTCGGGGACCGGGGAGCTGTTTTTT.

This chain joins TRBV7-3 and TRBJ1-1, with D perhaps TRBD1 (5 bases). The V gene's germline CDR1 is SGHTA and CDR2 FQGTGA. The ends were cut back, 6 bases at V and 5 bases at J, with 13 bases in the middle. This CDR3 is built from 13 residues. The CDR3 loop reads CASRRDGLTEAFF. The CDR3 DNA is TGTGCCAGCAGACGGGACGGACTAACTGAAGCTTTCTTT.

The chain uses TRBV10-3 and TRBJ1-1, with D possibly matching TRBD1 (5 bases). The CDR3 totals 16 residues. Trimming took off 0 bases at V and 4 bases at J, with 15 bases between the two ends. The V gene's germline CDR1 is ENHRY and CDR2 SYGVKD. The chain's CDR3 is CAISESAPATGTEAFF. In DNA, the CDR3 is TGTGCCATCAGTGAGTCGGCTCCCGCTACAGGCACTGAAGCTTTCTTT.